Described below is a single T cell receptor beta chain sequence and its context. The source of the sample is a study of blood T cell repertoires in COVID-19. As for the study in general: The origin of the acute and convalescent COVID-19 samples was the United States, Italy and Spain. T cells, B-cell-depleted T cells, or PBMCs provided the cDNA or gDNA that served as material.

In the original analysis: Using reference gene primer amplification, nucleated cell counts were estimated. Profiled with immunoSEQ multiplex PCR; TCRdb holds only in-frame clones, not every one. From that table come the V and J calls and clone size; the DNA was used to work out D and trimming. The sample yields about 160,000 clones, roughly 84% seen once. Source material: peripheral blood. The receptor comes from a man aged 40-55 years with acute or convalescent COVID-19.

The CDR3 DNA reads as TGTGCCAGCAGCTTCGGCGGGGTAGGAGATACGCAGTATTTT. Translating gives CASSFGGVGDTQYF. The rearrangement links TRBV7-8 to TRBJ2-3; a weak D match, TRBD2 (6 bases). The CDR3 is 14 residues long. Germline assignment: CDR1 SGHVS and CDR2 FQNEAQ. V lost 3 bases, J lost 5 bases, and 12 bases lay in between.